Following are 5 T cell receptor beta chains from one sample sequenced in a study of T cell responses to AZD1222 COVID-19 vaccine. The table came from immunoSEQ multiplex PCR; TCRdb's copy has only in-frame clones and leaves some out. The sample contains 110,000 or so clones, approximately 88% of which appear only once. The source material was peripheral blood, sampled 28 days after the second AZD1222 dose. These receptors originate from an adult who received the AZD1222 COVID-19 vaccine.

The chain has TRBV6-5 and TRBJ2-3; D is undetermined. The V gene lost 6 bases and the J gene lost 6 bases, with 13 bases spanning the gap. This CDR3 spans 13 amino acids. Germline CDR1 reads MNHEY; CDR2 reads SVGAGI. CDR3 in DNA: TGTGCCAGCAGCTCCCCCCCCGGGGATACGCAGTATTTT. It translates to CASSSPPGDTQYF.

The chain combines TRBV6-5 with TRBJ1-6; tentative D call: TRBD1 (5 bases). The germline gives CDR1 MNHEY, CDR2 SVGAGI. The CDR3 is 14 residues long. V lost 6 bases and J 7 bases, leaving 13 bases between the germline ends. As DNA, the CDR3 is TGTGCCAGCAGGGCCGGGACCTCAAATTCACCCCTCCACTTT. This encodes CASRAGTSNSPLHF.

A single count supports this clone. This rearrangement joins TRBV5-5 to TRBJ2-7; D uncertain. Per the germline V gene, CDR1 is SGHKS and CDR2 is YYEKEE (reference sequence). V shed 0 bases and J shed 0 bases, with 10 bases lying between them. The CDR3 spans 15 residues. CDR3 loop: CASSLEWASSYEQYF. The CDR3 DNA sequence: TGTGCCAGCAGCTTGGAATGGGCCAGCTCCTACGAGCAGTACTTC.

J is TRBJ1-6 and V is TRBV25-1; maybe TRBD1 (6 bases). This CDR3 is built from 13 residues. Germline V lookup: CDR1 MGHDK, CDR2 SYGVNS. With 3 bases removed from V and 9 bases from J, the gap between germline ends came to 9 bases. CDR3 region: CASSEGASSPLHF. Written as DNA, the CDR3 is TGTGCCAGCAGTGAGGGGGCTAGTTCACCCCTCCACTTT.

This clone showed up just once. The rearrangement joins TRBV5-1 to TRBJ1-2; 12 bases map to TRBD1. The V gene's germline CDR1 is SGHRS and CDR2 YFSETQ. The CDR3 covers 15 residues. With 4 bases clipped from V and 6 bases from J, the junction kept 7 bases outside the gene matches. This CDR3 is CASSTLGTGGNGYTF. The CDR3, as DNA: TGCGCCAGCAGCACACTCGGGACAGGGGGCAATGGCTACACCTTC.